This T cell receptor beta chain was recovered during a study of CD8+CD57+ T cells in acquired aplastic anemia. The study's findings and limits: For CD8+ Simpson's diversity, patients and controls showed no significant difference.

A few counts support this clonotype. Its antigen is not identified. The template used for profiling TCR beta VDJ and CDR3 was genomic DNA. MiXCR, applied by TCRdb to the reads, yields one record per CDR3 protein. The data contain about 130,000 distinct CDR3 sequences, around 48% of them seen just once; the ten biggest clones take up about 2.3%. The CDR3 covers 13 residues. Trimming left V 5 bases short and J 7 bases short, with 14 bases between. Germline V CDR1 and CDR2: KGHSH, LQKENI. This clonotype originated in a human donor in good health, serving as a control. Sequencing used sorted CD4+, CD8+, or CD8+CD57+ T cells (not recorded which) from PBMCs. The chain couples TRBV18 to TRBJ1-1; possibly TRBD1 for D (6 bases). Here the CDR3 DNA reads TGTGCCAGCTCATCCTTGGGAGGGGGTGAAGCTTTCTTT. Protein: CASSSLGGGEAFF.